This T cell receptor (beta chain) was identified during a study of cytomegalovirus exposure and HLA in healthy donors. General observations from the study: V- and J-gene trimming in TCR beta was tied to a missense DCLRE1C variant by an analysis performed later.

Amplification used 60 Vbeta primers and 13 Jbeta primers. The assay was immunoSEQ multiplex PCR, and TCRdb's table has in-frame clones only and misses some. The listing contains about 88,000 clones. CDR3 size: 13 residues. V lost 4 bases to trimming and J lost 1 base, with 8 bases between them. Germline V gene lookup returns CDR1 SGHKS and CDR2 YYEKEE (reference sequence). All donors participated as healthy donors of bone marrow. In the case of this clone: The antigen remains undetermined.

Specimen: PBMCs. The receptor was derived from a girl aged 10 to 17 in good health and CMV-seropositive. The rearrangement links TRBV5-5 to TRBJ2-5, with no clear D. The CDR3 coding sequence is TGTGCCAGCAGCACCTACAGCCAAGAGACCCAGTACTTC. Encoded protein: CASSTYSQETQYF.